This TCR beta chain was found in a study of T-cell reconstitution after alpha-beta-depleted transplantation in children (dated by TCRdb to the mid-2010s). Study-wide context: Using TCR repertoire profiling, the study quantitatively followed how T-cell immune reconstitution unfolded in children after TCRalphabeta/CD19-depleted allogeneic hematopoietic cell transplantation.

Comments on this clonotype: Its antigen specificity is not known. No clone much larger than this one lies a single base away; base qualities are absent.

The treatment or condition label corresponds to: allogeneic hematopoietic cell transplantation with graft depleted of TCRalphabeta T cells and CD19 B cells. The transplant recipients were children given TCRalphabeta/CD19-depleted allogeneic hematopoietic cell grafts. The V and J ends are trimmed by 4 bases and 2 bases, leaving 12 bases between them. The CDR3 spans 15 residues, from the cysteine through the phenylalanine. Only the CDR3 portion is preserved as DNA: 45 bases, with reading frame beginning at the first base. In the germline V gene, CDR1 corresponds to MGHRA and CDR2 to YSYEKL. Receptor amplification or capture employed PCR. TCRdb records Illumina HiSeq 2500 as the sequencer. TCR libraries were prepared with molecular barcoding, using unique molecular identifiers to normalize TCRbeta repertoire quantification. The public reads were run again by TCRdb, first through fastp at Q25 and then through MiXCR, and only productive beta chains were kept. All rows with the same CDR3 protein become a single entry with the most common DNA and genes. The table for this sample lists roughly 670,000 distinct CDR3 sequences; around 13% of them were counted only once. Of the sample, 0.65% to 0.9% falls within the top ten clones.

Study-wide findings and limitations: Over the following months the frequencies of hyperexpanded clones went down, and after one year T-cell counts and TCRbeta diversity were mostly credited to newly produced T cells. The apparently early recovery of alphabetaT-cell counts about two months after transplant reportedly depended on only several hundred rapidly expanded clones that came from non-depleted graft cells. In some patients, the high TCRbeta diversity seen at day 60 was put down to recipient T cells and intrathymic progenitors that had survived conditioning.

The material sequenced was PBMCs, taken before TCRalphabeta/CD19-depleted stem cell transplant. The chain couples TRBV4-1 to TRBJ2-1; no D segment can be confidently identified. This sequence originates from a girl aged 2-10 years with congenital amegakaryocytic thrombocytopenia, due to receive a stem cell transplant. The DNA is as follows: TGCGCCAGCAGCCCTGGGTCTTACGCCTACAATGAGCAGTTCTTC. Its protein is CASSPGSYAYNEQFF.